The sequence of this T cell receptor (beta chain) was determined in a study of blood T cell repertoires in COVID-19. Study summary: Both acute and convalescent COVID-19 samples were obtained from the United States, Italy and Spain. The cDNA or gDNA used as material had been derived from T cells, B-cell-depleted T cells, or PBMCs.

This CDR3 is built from 13 residues. Germline CDR1 and CDR2: MRHNA and SNTAGT. V shed 2 bases and J shed 3 bases, with 6 bases lying between them. In the source study's methods: Counts of nucleated cells, estimated from reference gene primer amplification, were obtained. Clones were sequenced by immunoSEQ multiplex PCR, and TCRdb holds only the in-frame ones, with some missing. V and J calls and clone size come straight from that table; D and trimming were deduced from the DNA. This table holds roughly 56,000 clones, around 93% found once. The chain has TRBV6-4 and TRBJ2-3; D is undetermined. This sequence originates from a middle-aged man with active COVID-19. The source material was peripheral blood. CDR3 in amino acids: CASSDPRTDTQYF. CDR3 bases: TGTGCCAGCAGTGACCCCCGGACAGATACGCAGTATTTT.